This T cell receptor beta chain was documented in a study of T cells expressing NK-cell markers. Study information: Sorted CD3+CD56+NKG2C+, CD3+CD56+NKG2C- and CD3+CD56-NKG2C+ T-cell subsets were beta-chain profiled. Most of the eight sequenced donors tested HCMV-seropositive; one tested seronegative.

Broader study findings: The study found dominant NKG2C+ clonotypes at about 1.0-8% of CD8+ T cells in roughly six donors. These clonotypes also led the CD3+CD56-NKG2C+ fraction in several donors.

This CDR3 is built from 15 residues. Germline CDR1 and CDR2: MDHEN and SYDVKM. About this clonotype: Its antigen is undetermined.

TCRdb reprocessed the 5' RACE reads and reports one entry per CDR3 protein, with no DNA. Its table lists under 200,000 distinct CDR3 sequences. Input material: blood T cells: a sorted CD56 or NKG2C T cell subset, CD4+ or CD8+ T cells, or bulk PBMC T cells (not recorded which). The chain recombines TRBV28 with TRBJ2-7; lacking DNA, the TRBD1 call made by TCRdb goes unchecked. The sequence came from a woman aged 18 to 75 in good health. This CDR3 reads CASQEAGTGDYEQYF.